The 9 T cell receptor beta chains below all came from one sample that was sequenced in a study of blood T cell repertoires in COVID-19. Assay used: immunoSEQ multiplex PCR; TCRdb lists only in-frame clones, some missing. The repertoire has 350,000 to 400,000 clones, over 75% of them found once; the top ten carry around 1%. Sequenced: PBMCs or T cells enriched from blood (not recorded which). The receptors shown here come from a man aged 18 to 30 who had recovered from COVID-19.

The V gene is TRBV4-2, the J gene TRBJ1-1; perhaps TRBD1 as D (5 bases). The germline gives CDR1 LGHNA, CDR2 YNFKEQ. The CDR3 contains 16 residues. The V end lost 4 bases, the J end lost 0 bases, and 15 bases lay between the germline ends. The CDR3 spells CASSRGDGGMNTEAFF. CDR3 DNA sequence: TGTGCCAGCAGCCGGGGGGACGGAGGAATGAACACTGAAGCTTTCTTT.

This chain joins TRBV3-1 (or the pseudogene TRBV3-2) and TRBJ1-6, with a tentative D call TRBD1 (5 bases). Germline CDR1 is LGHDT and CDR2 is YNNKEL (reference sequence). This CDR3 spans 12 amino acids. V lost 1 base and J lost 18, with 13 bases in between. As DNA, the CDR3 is TGTGCCAGCAGCCAAGTAAGGGGAAAGCCCCACTTT. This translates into CASSQVRGKPHF.

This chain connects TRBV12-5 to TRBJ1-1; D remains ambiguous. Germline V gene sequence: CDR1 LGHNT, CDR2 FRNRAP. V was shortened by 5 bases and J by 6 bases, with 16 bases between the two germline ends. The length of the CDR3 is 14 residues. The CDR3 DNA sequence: TGTGCTAGTGGTACCCGACGGGCGGGATCTGAAGCTTTCTTT. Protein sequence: CASGTRRAGSEAFF.

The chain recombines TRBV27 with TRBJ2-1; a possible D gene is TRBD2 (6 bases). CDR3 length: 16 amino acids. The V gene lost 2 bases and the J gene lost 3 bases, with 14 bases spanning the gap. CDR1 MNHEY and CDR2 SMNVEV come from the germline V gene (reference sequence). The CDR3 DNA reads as TGTGCCAGCAGTTTAACGACCGGGACTCACTACAATGAGCAGTTCTTC. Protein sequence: CASSLTTGTHYNEQFF.

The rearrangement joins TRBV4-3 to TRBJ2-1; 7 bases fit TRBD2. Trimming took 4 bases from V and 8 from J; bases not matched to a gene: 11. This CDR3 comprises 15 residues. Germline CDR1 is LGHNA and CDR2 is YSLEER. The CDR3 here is CASSPTSSIQYEQFF. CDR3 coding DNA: TGCGCCAGCAGCCCGACTAGCTCGATTCAGTATGAGCAGTTCTTC.

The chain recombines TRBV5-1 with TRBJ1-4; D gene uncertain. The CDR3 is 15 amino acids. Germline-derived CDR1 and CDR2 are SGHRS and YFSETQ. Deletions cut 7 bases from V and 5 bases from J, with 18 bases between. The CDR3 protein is CASSIQGRGNEKLFF. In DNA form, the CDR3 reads TGCGCCAGCTCCATTCAAGGGCGGGGAAATGAAAAACTGTTTTTT.

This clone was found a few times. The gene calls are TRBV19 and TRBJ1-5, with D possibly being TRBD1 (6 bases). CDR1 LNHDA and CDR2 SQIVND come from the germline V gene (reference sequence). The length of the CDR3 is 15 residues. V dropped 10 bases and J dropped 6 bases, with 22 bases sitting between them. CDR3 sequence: CATGEAGQTFQPQHF. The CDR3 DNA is TGTGCCACCGGGGAAGCCGGACAGACTTTTCAGCCCCAGCATTTT.

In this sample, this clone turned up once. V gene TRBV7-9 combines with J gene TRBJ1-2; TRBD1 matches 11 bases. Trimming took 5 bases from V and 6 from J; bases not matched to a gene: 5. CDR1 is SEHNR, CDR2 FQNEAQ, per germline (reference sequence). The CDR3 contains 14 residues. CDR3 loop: CASSTGTGGNGYTF. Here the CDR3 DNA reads TGTGCCAGCAGCACCGGGACAGGGGGGAATGGCTACACCTTC.

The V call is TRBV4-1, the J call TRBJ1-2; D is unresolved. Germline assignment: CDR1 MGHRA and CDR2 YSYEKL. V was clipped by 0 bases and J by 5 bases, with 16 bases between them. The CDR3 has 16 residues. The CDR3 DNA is TGCGCCAGCAGCCAAGATGGCGGGGTATGGGGTTATGGCTACACCTTC. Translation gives CASSQDGGVWGYGYTF.